This is a list of T cell receptor beta chains from one sample in a study of T-cell memory formation after mild COVID-19. TCRdb analysed the 5' RACE reads with MiXCR anew, one entry per CDR3 protein. The repertoire holds just over 300,000 distinct CDR3 sequences, with approximately 19% as singletons. Sequences were obtained from PBMCs or a T cell subset sorted from them (not recorded which). These receptors all come from a man aged 18 to 29 who had mild COVID-19 (a few samples of this study predate the infection). Cell type and time point are not known. CDR3s include the opening cysteine and the closing phenylalanine or tryptophan. D genes are given only for firm matches. Clone sizes are given selectively: once, few, many, or a class where the clone is expanded.

j_call: TRBJ2-2; d_call: -; v_call: TRBV10-3; clone_size: many; cdr3_aa: CAISESSNTGELFF; cdr3_nt: TGTGCCATCAGTGAGTCGAGCAACACCGGGGAGCTGTTTTTT
j_call: TRBJ2-7; d_call: TRBD2; v_call: TRBV20-1; clone_size: -; cdr3_aa: CSVRAAGDSSYEQYF; cdr3_nt: TGCAGCGTGAGGGCGGCGGGGGATAGCTCCTACGAGCAGTACTTC
j_call: TRBJ1-6; d_call: -; v_call: TRBV5-1; clone_size: few; cdr3_aa: CASSLDRVDDSPLHF; cdr3_nt: TGCGCCAGCAGCTTGGACAGGGTAGACGATTCACCCCTCCACTTT
j_call: TRBJ2-7; d_call: -; v_call: TRBV20-1; clone_size: once; cdr3_aa: CSARAGGDEQYF; cdr3_nt: TGCAGTGCTAGAGCGGGGGGCGACGAGCAGTACTTC
j_call: TRBJ2-3; d_call: -; v_call: TRBV10-1; clone_size: -; cdr3_aa: CASSDGESTDTQYF; cdr3_nt: TGCGCCAGCAGTGATGGGGAATCCACAGATACGCAGTATTTT
j_call: TRBJ2-2; d_call: -; v_call: TRBV15; clone_size: -; cdr3_aa: CATSKEAIGAGELFF; cdr3_nt: TGTGCCACCAGCAAGGAAGCAATCGGAGCCGGGGAGCTGTTTTTT
j_call: TRBJ1-2; d_call: -; v_call: TRBV5-1; clone_size: many; cdr3_aa: CASSPEQGVGGYTF; cdr3_nt: TGCGCCAGCAGCCCAGAACAGGGAGTAGGCGGCTACACCTTC
j_call: TRBJ1-3; d_call: -; v_call: TRBV29-1; clone_size: many; cdr3_aa: CSVVPGSGNTIYF; cdr3_nt: TGCAGCGTTGTGCCCGGGTCTGGAAACACCATATATTTT
j_call: TRBJ2-1; d_call: TRBD2; v_call: TRBV25-1; clone_size: few; cdr3_aa: CASSSSRLAGNEQFF; cdr3_nt: TGTGCCAGCAGTTCCTCTCGACTAGCGGGCAATGAGCAGTTCTTC
j_call: TRBJ2-1; d_call: TRBD2; v_call: TRBV7-9; clone_size: -; cdr3_aa: CAGGGFSYNEQFF; cdr3_nt: TGTGCCGGGGGGGGGTTCTCCTACAATGAGCAGTTCTTC
j_call: TRBJ2-7; d_call: TRBD2; v_call: TRBV12-5; clone_size: few; cdr3_aa: CASVMGLAGGKSYEQYF; cdr3_nt: TGTGCTAGTGTCATGGGACTAGCGGGGGGAAAGTCCTACGAGCAGTACTTC
j_call: TRBJ1-2; d_call: TRBD1; v_call: TRBV3-1; clone_size: few; cdr3_aa: CASSQPGQGVGYTF; cdr3_nt: TGTGCCAGCAGCCAACCGGGACAGGGAGTTGGCTACACCTTC
j_call: TRBJ1-2; d_call: TRBD1; v_call: TRBV18; clone_size: -; cdr3_aa: CASSDQGAYGYTF; cdr3_nt: TGTGCCAGCTCCGATCAGGGGGCCTATGGCTACACCTTC
j_call: TRBJ2-7; d_call: -; v_call: TRBV6-6; clone_size: many; cdr3_aa: CASSLPGPVYEQYF; cdr3_nt: TGTGCCAGCAGTTTACCCGGGCCGGTATACGAGCAGTACTTC
j_call: TRBJ1-2; d_call: -; v_call: TRBV21-1; clone_size: -; cdr3_aa: CASRVRDRGNYGYTF; cdr3_nt: TGTGCCAGCAGGGTTCGGGACAGGGGAAACTATGGCTACACCTTC
j_call: TRBJ1-2; d_call: -; v_call: TRBV12-3/TRBV12-4; clone_size: few; cdr3_aa: CASRRGYGYTF; cdr3_nt: TGTGCCAGCAGGAGAGGTTATGGCTACACCTTC
j_call: TRBJ2-7; d_call: TRBD1; v_call: TRBV7-9; clone_size: -; cdr3_aa: CASSAREGAYEQYF; cdr3_nt: TGTGCCAGCAGCGCGAGAGAGGGGGCGTACGAGCAGTACTTC
j_call: TRBJ2-7; d_call: TRBD1; v_call: TRBV4-1; clone_size: many; cdr3_aa: CASSHTSGQGYEQYF; cdr3_nt: TGCGCCAGCAGCCATACATCGGGACAGGGCTACGAGCAGTACTTC
j_call: TRBJ1-5; d_call: -; v_call: TRBV4-3; clone_size: few; cdr3_aa: CASSLSLGPYQPQHF; cdr3_nt: TGCGCCAGCAGCCTCTCTCTGGGACCTTATCAGCCCCAGCATTTT
j_call: TRBJ1-2; d_call: -; v_call: TRBV2; clone_size: few; cdr3_aa: CASRTGGSYGYTF; cdr3_nt: TGTGCCAGCAGGACCGGGGGCTCTTATGGCTACACCTTC
j_call: TRBJ1-5; d_call: -; v_call: TRBV7-9; clone_size: -; cdr3_aa: CASSLKGENQPQHF; cdr3_nt: TGTGCCAGCAGCTTAAAGGGAGAGAATCAGCCCCAGCATTTT
j_call: TRBJ1-5; d_call: -; v_call: TRBV2; clone_size: many; cdr3_aa: CASTVGTEDQPQHF; cdr3_nt: TGTGCCAGCACCGTGGGGACGGAGGATCAGCCCCAGCATTTT
j_call: TRBJ2-1; d_call: TRBD1; v_call: TRBV19; clone_size: -; cdr3_aa: CASSTRQGTYNEQFF; cdr3_nt: TGTGCCAGTAGTACCAGACAGGGTACCTACAATGAGCAGTTCTTC
j_call: TRBJ2-5; d_call: -; v_call: TRBV2; clone_size: -; cdr3_aa: CASSRTVAARYF; cdr3_nt: TGTGCCAGCAGTCGAACGGTCGCGGCTAGGTACTTC
j_call: TRBJ2-5; d_call: -; v_call: TRBV5-1; clone_size: few; cdr3_aa: CASSPDTSRETQYF; cdr3_nt: TGCGCCAGCAGCCCGGACACGTCCCGGGAGACCCAGTACTTC
j_call: TRBJ2-3; d_call: TRBD1; v_call: TRBV6-5; clone_size: -; cdr3_aa: CASSYSFFGQGTDTQYF; cdr3_nt: TGTGCCAGCAGTTACTCGTTTTTCGGACAGGGGACAGATACGCAGTATTTT
j_call: TRBJ2-4; d_call: TRBD2; v_call: TRBV4-2; clone_size: few; cdr3_aa: CASSHLTSGGPIAKNIQYF; cdr3_nt: TGTGCCAGCAGCCACCTGACTAGCGGGGGACCTATAGCCAAAAACATTCAGTACTTC
j_call: TRBJ2-3; d_call: -; v_call: TRBV7-2; clone_size: many; cdr3_aa: CASSLGIDTQYF; cdr3_nt: TGTGCCAGCAGCTTGGGAATAGATACGCAGTATTTT
j_call: TRBJ2-5; d_call: -; v_call: TRBV7-9; clone_size: few; cdr3_aa: CASSSRTAQETQYF; cdr3_nt: TGTGCCAGCAGCTCACGGACAGCCCAAGAGACCCAGTACTTC
j_call: TRBJ1-2; d_call: -; v_call: TRBV20-1; clone_size: few; cdr3_aa: CSGGGFGYTF; cdr3_nt: TGCAGTGGGGGAGGTTTTGGCTACACCTTC
j_call: TRBJ2-7; d_call: TRBD1; v_call: TRBV3-1; clone_size: -; cdr3_aa: CASSQRDRGGPEQYF; cdr3_nt: TGTGCCAGCAGCCAGCGGGACAGGGGAGGGCCCGAGCAGTACTTC
j_call: TRBJ1-3; d_call: TRBD1; v_call: TRBV28; clone_size: few; cdr3_aa: CASSSPGTGPGNTIYF; cdr3_nt: TGTGCCAGCAGCAGCCCCGGGACAGGGCCTGGAAACACCATATATTTT
j_call: TRBJ2-3; d_call: -; v_call: TRBV12-3/TRBV12-4; clone_size: -; cdr3_aa: CASSRDLTGPETDTQYF; cdr3_nt: TGTGCCAGCAGCCGAGACCTCACAGGACCCGAGACAGATACGCAGTATTTT
j_call: TRBJ2-1; d_call: -; v_call: TRBV4-3; clone_size: -; cdr3_aa: CASSQSFRPDEQFF; cdr3_nt: TGCGCCAGCAGCCAATCATTTAGACCTGATGAGCAGTTCTTC
j_call: TRBJ1-6; d_call: -; v_call: TRBV7-9; clone_size: few; cdr3_aa: CASSPGAEYNSPLHF; cdr3_nt: TGTGCCAGCAGCCCGGGGGCGGAGTATAATTCACCCCTCCACTTT
j_call: TRBJ1-1; d_call: -; v_call: TRBV7-7; clone_size: many; cdr3_aa: CASSLDGDSEAFF; cdr3_nt: TGTGCTAGCAGCTTAGATGGGGATAGTGAAGCTTTCTTT
j_call: TRBJ2-4; d_call: -; v_call: TRBV7-9; clone_size: many; cdr3_aa: CASTPLSKNIQYF; cdr3_nt: TGTGCCAGCACCCCTCTGTCCAAAAACATTCAGTACTTC
j_call: TRBJ1-1; d_call: TRBD1; v_call: TRBV29-1; clone_size: few; cdr3_aa: CSLDRGPATEAFF; cdr3_nt: TGCAGCCTTGACAGGGGGCCGGCCACTGAAGCTTTCTTT
j_call: TRBJ1-3; d_call: TRBD1; v_call: TRBV9; clone_size: -; cdr3_aa: CASSAQGIGNTIYF; cdr3_nt: TGTGCCAGCAGCGCACAGGGGATCGGAAACACCATATATTTT
j_call: TRBJ1-6; d_call: -; v_call: TRBV7-9; clone_size: -; cdr3_aa: CASSSGARIYNSPLHF; cdr3_nt: TGTGCCAGCAGCTCGGGAGCACGAATCTATAATTCACCCCTCCACTTT
j_call: TRBJ1-6; d_call: TRBD1; v_call: TRBV10-3; clone_size: few; cdr3_aa: CAVNRGPNSPLHF; cdr3_nt: TGTGCCGTCAACAGGGGACCTAATTCACCCCTCCACTTT
j_call: TRBJ2-5; d_call: TRBD1; v_call: TRBV19; clone_size: -; cdr3_aa: CASSITGARETQYF; cdr3_nt: TGTGCCAGTAGTATTACAGGGGCTCGAGAGACCCAGTACTTC
j_call: TRBJ1-3; d_call: -; v_call: TRBV12-3/TRBV12-4; clone_size: -; cdr3_aa: CASRRGTSSGNTIYF; cdr3_nt: TGTGCCAGCAGGCGGGGGACGAGCTCTGGAAACACCATATATTTT
j_call: TRBJ2-3; d_call: TRBD2; v_call: TRBV7-6; clone_size: -; cdr3_aa: CASSLYPGGRGGTDTQYF; cdr3_nt: TGTGCCAGCAGCCTGTACCCCGGTGGGCGGGGGGGCACAGATACGCAGTATTTT
j_call: TRBJ2-1; d_call: -; v_call: TRBV6-5; clone_size: -; cdr3_aa: CASSYRWQYEQFF; cdr3_nt: TGTGCCAGCAGTTACAGGTGGCAGTATGAGCAGTTCTTC
j_call: TRBJ1-2; d_call: -; v_call: TRBV7-8; clone_size: few; cdr3_aa: CASSLVYGYTF; cdr3_nt: TGTGCCAGCAGCTTGGTCTATGGCTACACCTTC
j_call: TRBJ2-2; d_call: -; v_call: TRBV4-2; clone_size: few; cdr3_aa: CASSLYDSTGELFF; cdr3_nt: TGTGCCAGCAGCCTTTATGACAGTACCGGGGAGCTGTTTTTT
j_call: TRBJ2-3; d_call: TRBD1; v_call: TRBV12-5; clone_size: -; cdr3_aa: CASAQQGKADTQYF; cdr3_nt: TGTGCTAGTGCCCAACAGGGGAAGGCAGATACGCAGTATTTT
j_call: TRBJ2-5; d_call: TRBD1; v_call: TRBV6-2/TRBV6-3; clone_size: few; cdr3_aa: CASRGTGKWTQYF; cdr3_nt: TGTGCCAGCAGAGGGACAGGCAAGTGGACCCAGTACTTC
j_call: TRBJ1-2; d_call: -; v_call: TRBV4-1; clone_size: many; cdr3_aa: CASSQDLSGGYTF; cdr3_nt: TGCGCCAGCAGCCAAGATTTGTCCGGTGGATACACCTTC
j_call: TRBJ1-1; d_call: -; v_call: TRBV5-1; clone_size: -; cdr3_aa: CASSFAGGNTEAFF; cdr3_nt: TGCGCCAGCAGCTTTGCAGGCGGGAACACTGAAGCTTTCTTT
j_call: TRBJ2-3; d_call: TRBD2; v_call: TRBV12-3/TRBV12-4; clone_size: -; cdr3_aa: CASSFRSVTSPTDTQYF; cdr3_nt: TGTGCCAGCAGTTTTCGAAGTGTGACTAGCCCCACAGATACGCAGTATTTT
j_call: TRBJ1-4; d_call: -; v_call: TRBV2; clone_size: few; cdr3_aa: CASSEAKGTTNEKLFF; cdr3_nt: TGTGCCAGCAGTGAAGCCAAGGGAACAACTAATGAAAAACTGTTTTTT